The rows below give T cell receptor beta chains drawn from one sample of a study of identical twins. TCRdb analysed the 5' RACE reads with MiXCR anew, one entry per CDR3 protein. The sample contains 200,000 to 300,000 distinct CDR3 sequences, approximately 12% of which appear only once. These data were likewise used in another study, on yellow fever vaccine responses in identical twins.

Material: memory (CD45RO+) T cells sorted from blood. The receptors were sampled from a woman between 18 and 29 years old in good health. Both conserved end residues are part of each CDR3. The D gene is left open where the match is weak. Some rows have no size entry. The others give once, few or many, or a class for an expanded clone.

clone size	V gene	J gene	D gene	CDR3 protein	CDR3 DNA
NA	TRBV6-1	TRBJ2-1	NA	CASSPRVVGGYNEQFF	TGTGCCAGCAGCCCCAGGGTCGTTGGTGGCTACAATGAGCAGTTCTTC
NA	TRBV5-6	TRBJ1-3	NA	CASSLRSFSGNTIYF	TGTGCCAGCAGCTTGAGGTCTTTCTCTGGAAACACCATATATTTT
few	TRBV7-2	TRBJ1-6	NA	CASSLDGSGGSPLHF	TGTGCCAGCAGCTTAGATGGTAGTGGCGGGTCACCCCTCCACTTT
NA	TRBV11-2	TRBJ2-5	TRBD1	CASNKDRSGETQYF	TGTGCCAGCAACAAGGACAGGTCGGGGGAGACCCAGTACTTC
many	TRBV7-8	TRBJ2-3	TRBD2	CASSLKASGGTTDTQYF	TGTGCCAGCAGCTTAAAGGCTAGCGGGGGGACTACAGATACGCAGTATTTT
few	TRBV20-1	TRBJ2-1	NA	CSLAVYNEQFF	TGCAGCCTCGCCGTATACAATGAGCAGTTCTTC
few	TRBV27	TRBJ2-6	NA	CASSYREAGANVLTF	TGTGCCAGCAGTTACAGGGAGGCTGGGGCCAACGTCCTGACTTTC
NA	TRBV7-6	TRBJ2-7	NA	CASSLGAGVDEQYF	TGTGCCAGCAGCTTAGGGGCAGGGGTTGACGAGCAGTACTTC
few	TRBV6-1	TRBJ2-6	NA	CASSSGAGANVLTF	TGTGCCAGCAGCTCGGGGGCTGGGGCCAACGTCCTGACTTTC
NA	TRBV28	TRBJ2-3	NA	CASSLRGPPDTQYF	TGTGCCAGCAGTTTACGGGGGCCTCCAGATACGCAGTATTTT
few	TRBV28	TRBJ1-3	NA	CASVNSGNTIYF	TGTGCCAGCGTAAATTCTGGAAACACCATATATTTT
NA	TRBV6-2/TRBV6-3	TRBJ2-7	TRBD2	CASSSSGKPSYEQYF	TGTGCCAGCAGTTCTAGCGGGAAACCTTCCTACGAGCAGTACTTC
NA	TRBV7-2	TRBJ2-2	TRBD2	CASSLGLAGVHGELFF	TGTGCCAGCAGCTTAGGACTAGCGGGAGTTCACGGGGAGCTGTTTTTT
few	TRBV28	TRBJ2-2	TRBD2	CASSSMTGTSGRGRTGELFF	TGTGCCAGCAGTTCTATGACCGGGACTAGCGGGAGGGGTAGGACCGGGGAGCTGTTTTTT
NA	TRBV28	TRBJ2-5	NA	CASSGPEETQYF	TGTGCCAGCAGCGGTCCCGAGGAGACCCAGTACTTC
NA	TRBV20-1	TRBJ2-5	NA	CSAKGGQETQYF	TGCAGTGCTAAAGGGGGGCAAGAGACCCAGTACTTC
few	TRBV7-8	TRBJ2-7	TRBD2	CASSLAGGFGYEQYF	TGTGCCAGCAGCTTAGCGGGGGGGTTCGGCTACGAGCAGTACTTC
many	TRBV4-1	TRBJ2-1	TRBD2	CASSQVHSGSIYNEQFF	TGCGCCAGCAGCCAAGTACATAGCGGGAGTATCTACAATGAGCAGTTCTTC
NA	TRBV15	TRBJ2-2	NA	CATSRKGRGTGELFF	TGTGCCACCAGTCGTAAGGGGCGCGGCACCGGGGAGCTGTTTTTT
NA	TRBV7-9	TRBJ2-3	NA	CASSLGRGDTDTQYF	TGTGCCAGCAGCTTAGGAAGAGGGGATACAGATACGCAGTATTTT
few	TRBV9	TRBJ1-2	TRBD1	CASSPSERTGGVYTF	TGTGCCAGCAGCCCTTCCGAGAGGACAGGGGGCGTCTACACCTTC
few	TRBV7-3	TRBJ2-4	TRBD2	CASSLGPSGKAKNIQYF	TGTGCCAGCAGCCTCGGACCTAGCGGGAAAGCCAAAAACATTCAGTACTTC
few	TRBV2	TRBJ2-7	TRBD2	CASELAGVGYEQYF	TGTGCCAGCGAACTAGCGGGAGTTGGGTACGAGCAGTACTTC
many	TRBV20-1	TRBJ2-3	NA	CSASHTDTQYF	TGCAGTGCTAGTCACACAGATACGCAGTATTTT
NA	TRBV5-1	TRBJ2-3	TRBD1	CASRTGGVTDTQYF	TGCGCCAGCCGAACAGGGGGCGTCACAGATACGCAGTATTTT
many	TRBV7-8	TRBJ2-1	TRBD1	CASSSVTGTGYAGEQFF	TGTGCCAGCAGCTCCGTCACCGGGACAGGTTACGCCGGTGAGCAGTTCTTC
NA	TRBV5-6	TRBJ2-2	NA	CASRLDFTGELFF	TGTGCCAGCAGACTGGATTTTACCGGGGAGCTGTTTTTT